The source of this T cell receptor beta chain is a study of blood T cell repertoires in COVID-19. TCRdb's table, derived via immunoSEQ multiplex PCR, lists solely in-frame clones and lacks some. This table has approximately 150,000 clones, roughly 84% appearing once. Trimming cost V 0 bases and J 4 bases, with 16 bases left between them. From germline, CDR1 is SGHRS and CDR2 YFSETQ. This CDR3 spans 16 amino acids. The TCR originated in a woman in her 50s in a cohort sampled during active or convalescent COVID-19. The J gene is TRBJ1-1, the V gene TRBV5-1, with D possibly being TRBD1 (6 bases). Sample: peripheral blood. The CDR3 nucleotides are TGCGCCAGCAGCTTGGATGGGTTGGGGGCCGGCACTGAAGCTTTCTTT. Translated: CASSLDGLGAGTEAFF.